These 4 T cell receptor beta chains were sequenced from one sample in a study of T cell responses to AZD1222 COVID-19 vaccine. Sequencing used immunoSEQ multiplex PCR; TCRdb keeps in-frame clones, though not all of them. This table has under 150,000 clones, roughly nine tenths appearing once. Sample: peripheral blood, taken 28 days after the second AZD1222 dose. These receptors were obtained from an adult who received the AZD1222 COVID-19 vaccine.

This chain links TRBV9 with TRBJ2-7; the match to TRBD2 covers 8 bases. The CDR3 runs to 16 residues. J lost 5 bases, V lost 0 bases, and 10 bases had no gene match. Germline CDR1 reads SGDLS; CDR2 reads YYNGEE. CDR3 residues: CASSVEAWSGSDEQYF. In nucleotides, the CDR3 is TGTGCCAGCAGCGTAGAGGCCTGGAGCGGGAGCGACGAGCAGTACTTC.

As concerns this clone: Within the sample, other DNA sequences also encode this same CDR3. The CDR3 DNA follows: TGTGCCAGTCGGGTGCTCGGGGGGGGAGGGGACAATGAGCAGTTCTTC. Protein product: CASRVLGGGGDNEQFF. The chain is built from TRBV19 and TRBJ2-1, with 8 bases matching TRBD2. Trimming cost V 8 bases and J 5 bases; bases outside gene matches: 14. CDR1 and CDR2 (germline): LNHDA, SQIVND (reference sequence). CDR3 length: 16 amino acids.

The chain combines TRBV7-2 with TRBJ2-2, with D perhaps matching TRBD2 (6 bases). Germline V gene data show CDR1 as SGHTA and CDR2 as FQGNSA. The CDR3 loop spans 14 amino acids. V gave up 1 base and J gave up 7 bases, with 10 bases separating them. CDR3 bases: TGTGCCAGCAGCTTAGAACTCGGGAGCGGGGAGCTGTTTTTT. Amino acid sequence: CASSLELGSGELFF.

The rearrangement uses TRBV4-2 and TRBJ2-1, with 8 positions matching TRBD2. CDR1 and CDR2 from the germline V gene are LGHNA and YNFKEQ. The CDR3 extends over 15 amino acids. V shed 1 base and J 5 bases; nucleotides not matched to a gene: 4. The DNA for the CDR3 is TGTGCCAGCAGCCAAGCCTGGCGGGGGGACAATGAGCAGTTCTTC. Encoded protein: CASSQAWRGDNEQFF.